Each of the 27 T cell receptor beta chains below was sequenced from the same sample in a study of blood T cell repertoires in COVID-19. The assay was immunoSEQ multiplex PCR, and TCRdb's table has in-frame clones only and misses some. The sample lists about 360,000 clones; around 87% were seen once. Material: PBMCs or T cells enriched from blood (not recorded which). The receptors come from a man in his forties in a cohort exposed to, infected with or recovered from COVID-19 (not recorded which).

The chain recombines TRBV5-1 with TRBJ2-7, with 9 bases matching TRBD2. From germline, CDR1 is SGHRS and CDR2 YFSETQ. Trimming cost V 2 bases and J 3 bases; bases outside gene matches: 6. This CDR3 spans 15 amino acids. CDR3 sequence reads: CASSFLAGEVYEQYF. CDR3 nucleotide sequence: TGCGCCAGCAGCTTCTTAGCGGGAGAGGTCTACGAGCAGTACTTC.

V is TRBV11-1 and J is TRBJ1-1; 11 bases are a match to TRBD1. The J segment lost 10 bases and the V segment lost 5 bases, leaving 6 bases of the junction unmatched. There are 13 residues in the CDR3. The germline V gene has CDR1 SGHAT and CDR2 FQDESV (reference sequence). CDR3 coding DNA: TGTGCCAGCAGCGCGGGACAGGGGGTAGGAGCTTTCTTT. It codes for CASSAGQGVGAFF.

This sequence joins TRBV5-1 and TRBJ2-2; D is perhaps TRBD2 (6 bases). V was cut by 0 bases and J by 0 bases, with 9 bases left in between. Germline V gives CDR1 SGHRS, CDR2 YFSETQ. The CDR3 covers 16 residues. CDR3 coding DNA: TGCGCCAGCAGCTTGGCCGGGGGTTCGAACACCGGGGAGCTGTTTTTT. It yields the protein CASSLAGGSNTGELFF.

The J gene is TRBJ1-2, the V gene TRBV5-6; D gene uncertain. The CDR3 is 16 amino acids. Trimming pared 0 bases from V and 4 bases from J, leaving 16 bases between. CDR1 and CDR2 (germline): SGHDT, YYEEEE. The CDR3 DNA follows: TGTGCCAGCAGCTTGGCGACGCTCCACAGTGCCTATGGCTACACCTTC. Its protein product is CASSLATLHSAYGYTF. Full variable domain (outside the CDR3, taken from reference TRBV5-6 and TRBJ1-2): DAGVTQSPTHLIKTRGQQVTLRCSPKSGHDTVSWYQQALGQGPQFIFQYYEEEERQRGNFPDRFSGHQFPNYSSELNVNALLLGDSALYLCASSLATLHSAYGYTFGSGTRLTVV.

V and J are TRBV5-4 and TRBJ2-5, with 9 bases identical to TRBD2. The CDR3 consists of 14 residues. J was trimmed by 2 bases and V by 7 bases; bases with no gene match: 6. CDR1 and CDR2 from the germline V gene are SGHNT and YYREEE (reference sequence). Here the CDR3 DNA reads TGTGCCAGCTATAGCGGGAGAAGGCAAGAGACCCAGTACTTC. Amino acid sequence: CASYSGRRQETQYF.

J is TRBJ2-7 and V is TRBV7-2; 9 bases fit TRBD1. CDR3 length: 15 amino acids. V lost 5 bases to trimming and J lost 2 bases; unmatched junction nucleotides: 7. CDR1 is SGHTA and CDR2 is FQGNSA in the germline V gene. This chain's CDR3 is CASSQGTGRAYEQYF. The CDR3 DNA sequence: TGTGCCAGCAGCCAAGGGACAGGGAGAGCCTACGAGCAGTACTTC.

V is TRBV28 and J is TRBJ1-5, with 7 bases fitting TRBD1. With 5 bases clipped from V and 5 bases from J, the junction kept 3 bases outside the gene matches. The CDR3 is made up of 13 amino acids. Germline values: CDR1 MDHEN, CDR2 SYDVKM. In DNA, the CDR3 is TGTGCCAGCAGTCGACAGGGTGATCAGCCCCAGCATTTT. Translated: CASSRQGDQPQHF. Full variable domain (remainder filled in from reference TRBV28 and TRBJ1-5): DVKVTQSSRYLVKRTGEKVFLECVQDMDHENMFWYRQDPGLGLRLIYFSYDVKMKEKGDIPEGYSVSREKKERFSLILESASTNQTSMYLCASSRQGDQPQHFGDGTRLSIL.

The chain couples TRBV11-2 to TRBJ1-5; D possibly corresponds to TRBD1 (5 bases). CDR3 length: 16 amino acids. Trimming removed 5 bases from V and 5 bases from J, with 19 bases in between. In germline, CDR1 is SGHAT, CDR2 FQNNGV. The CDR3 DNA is TGTGCCAGCAGCCTTTCGGGGCAAGGGAGGGATCAGCCCCAGCATTTT. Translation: CASSLSGQGRDQPQHF.

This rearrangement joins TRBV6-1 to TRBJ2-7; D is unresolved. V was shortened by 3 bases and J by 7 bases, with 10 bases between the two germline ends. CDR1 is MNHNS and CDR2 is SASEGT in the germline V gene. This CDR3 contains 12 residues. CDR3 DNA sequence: TGTGCCAGCAGTGATGCGCTACGGGAGCAGTACTTC. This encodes CASSDALREQYF.

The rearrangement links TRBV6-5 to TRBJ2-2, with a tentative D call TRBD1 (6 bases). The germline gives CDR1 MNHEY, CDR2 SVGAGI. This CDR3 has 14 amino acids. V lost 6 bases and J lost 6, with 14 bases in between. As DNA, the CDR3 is TGTGCCAGCAGAACGAACAGGGTTGCCGGGGAGCTGTTTTTT. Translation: CASRTNRVAGELFF.

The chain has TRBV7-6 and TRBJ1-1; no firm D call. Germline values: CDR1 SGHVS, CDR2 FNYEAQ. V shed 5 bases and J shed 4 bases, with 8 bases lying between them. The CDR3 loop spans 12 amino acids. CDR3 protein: CASSRVSTEAFF. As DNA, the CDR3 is TGTGCCAGCAGCCGGGTCTCCACTGAAGCTTTCTTT.

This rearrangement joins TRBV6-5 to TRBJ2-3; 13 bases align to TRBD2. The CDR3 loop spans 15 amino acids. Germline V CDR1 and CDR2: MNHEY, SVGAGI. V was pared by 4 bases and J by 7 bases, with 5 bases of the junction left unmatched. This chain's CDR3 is CASSSTSGRAHTQYF. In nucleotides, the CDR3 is TGTGCCAGCAGTTCTACTAGCGGGAGGGCCCATACGCAGTATTTT.

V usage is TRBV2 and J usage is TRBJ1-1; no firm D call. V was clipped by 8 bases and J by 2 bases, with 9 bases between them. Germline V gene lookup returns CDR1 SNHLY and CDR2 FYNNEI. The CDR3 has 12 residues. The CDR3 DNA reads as TGTGCCAGCCTGTACATTAACACTGAAGCTTTCTTT. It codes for CASLYINTEAFF.

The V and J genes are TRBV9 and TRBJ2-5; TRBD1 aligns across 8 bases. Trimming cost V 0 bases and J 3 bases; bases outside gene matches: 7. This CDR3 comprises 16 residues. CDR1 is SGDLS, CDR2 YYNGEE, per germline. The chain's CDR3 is CASSVADRGWEETQYF. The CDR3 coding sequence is TGTGCCAGCAGCGTAGCTGACAGGGGATGGGAAGAGACCCAGTACTTC. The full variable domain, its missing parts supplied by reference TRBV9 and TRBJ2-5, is DSGVTQTPKHLITATGQRVTLRCSPRSGDLSVYWYQQSLDQGLQFLIQYYNGEERAKGNILERFSAQQFPDLHSELNLSSLELGDSALYFCASSVADRGWEETQYFGPGTRLLVL.

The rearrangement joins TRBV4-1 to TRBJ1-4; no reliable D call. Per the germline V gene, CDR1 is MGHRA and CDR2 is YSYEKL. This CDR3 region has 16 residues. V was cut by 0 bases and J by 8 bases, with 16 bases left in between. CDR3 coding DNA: TGCGCCAGCAGCCAAGAGGGAGGGTCTCATTCGGAAAAACTGTTTTTT. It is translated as CASSQEGGSHSEKLFF.

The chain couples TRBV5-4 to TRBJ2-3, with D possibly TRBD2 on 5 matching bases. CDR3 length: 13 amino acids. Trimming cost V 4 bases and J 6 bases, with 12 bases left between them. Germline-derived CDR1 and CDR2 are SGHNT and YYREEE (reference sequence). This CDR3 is CASSQRPGDTQYF. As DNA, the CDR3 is TGTGCCAGCAGCCAGCGCCCGGGGGATACGCAGTATTTT.

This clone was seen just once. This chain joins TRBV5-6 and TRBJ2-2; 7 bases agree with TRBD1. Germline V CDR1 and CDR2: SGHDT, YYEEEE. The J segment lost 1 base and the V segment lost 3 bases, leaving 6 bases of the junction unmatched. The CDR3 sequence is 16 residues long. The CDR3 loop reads CASSSTGPLNTGELFF. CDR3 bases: TGTGCCAGCAGCTCGACAGGGCCTCTGAACACCGGGGAGCTGTTTTTT.

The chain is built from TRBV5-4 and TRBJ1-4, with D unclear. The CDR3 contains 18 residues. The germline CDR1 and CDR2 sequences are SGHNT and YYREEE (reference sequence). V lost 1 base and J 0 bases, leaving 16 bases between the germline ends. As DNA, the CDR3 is TGTGCCAGCAGCTTGTTGGGCGCTGGACTGACAACTAATGAAAAACTGTTTTTT. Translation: CASSLLGAGLTTNEKLFF.

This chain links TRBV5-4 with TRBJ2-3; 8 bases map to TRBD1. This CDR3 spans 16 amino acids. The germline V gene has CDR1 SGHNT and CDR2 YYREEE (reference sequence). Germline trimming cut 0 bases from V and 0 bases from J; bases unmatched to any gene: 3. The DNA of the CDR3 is TGTGCCAGCAGCTTGGGCGGGGACAGGAGCACAGATACGCAGTATTTT. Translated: CASSLGGDRSTDTQYF.

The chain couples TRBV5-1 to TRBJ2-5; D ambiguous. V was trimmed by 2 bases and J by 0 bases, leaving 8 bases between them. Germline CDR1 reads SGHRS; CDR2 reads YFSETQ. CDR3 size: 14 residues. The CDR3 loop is CASSLLSYQETQYF. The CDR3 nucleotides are TGCGCCAGCAGCTTACTATCGTACCAAGAGACCCAGTACTTC.

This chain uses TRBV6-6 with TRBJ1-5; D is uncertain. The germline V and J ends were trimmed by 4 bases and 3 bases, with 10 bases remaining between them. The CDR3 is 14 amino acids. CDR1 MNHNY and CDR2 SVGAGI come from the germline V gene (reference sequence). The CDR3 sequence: CASSSRLNNQPQHF. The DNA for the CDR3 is TGTGCCAGCAGTTCCCGACTAAACAATCAGCCCCAGCATTTT.

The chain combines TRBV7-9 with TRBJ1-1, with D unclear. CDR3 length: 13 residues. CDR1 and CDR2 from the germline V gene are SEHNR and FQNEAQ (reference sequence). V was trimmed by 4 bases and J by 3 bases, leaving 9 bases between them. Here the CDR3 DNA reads TGTGCCAGCAGCTCGCAGGAGGACACTGAAGCTTTCTTT. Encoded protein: CASSSQEDTEAFF.

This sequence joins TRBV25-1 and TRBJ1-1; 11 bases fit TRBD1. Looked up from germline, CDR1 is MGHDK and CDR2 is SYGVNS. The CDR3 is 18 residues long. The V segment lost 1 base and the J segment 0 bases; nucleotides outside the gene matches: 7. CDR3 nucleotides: TGTGCCAGCAGTGAATTAGGACAGGGGGCGCGGATGAACACTGAAGCTTTCTTT. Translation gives CASSELGQGARMNTEAFF.

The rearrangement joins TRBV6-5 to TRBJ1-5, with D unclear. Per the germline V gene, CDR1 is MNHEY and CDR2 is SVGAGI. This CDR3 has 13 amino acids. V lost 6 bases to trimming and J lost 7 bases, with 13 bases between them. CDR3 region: CASSKEARQPQHF. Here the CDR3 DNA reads TGTGCCAGCAGCAAGGAGGCGAGGCAGCCCCAGCATTTT.

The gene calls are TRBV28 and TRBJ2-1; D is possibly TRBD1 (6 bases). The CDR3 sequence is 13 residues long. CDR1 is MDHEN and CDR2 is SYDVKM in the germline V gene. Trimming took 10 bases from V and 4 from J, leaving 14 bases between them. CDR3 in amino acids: CAITRDIYNEQFF. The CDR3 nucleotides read TGTGCCATTACCCGGGACATTTACAATGAGCAGTTCTTC.

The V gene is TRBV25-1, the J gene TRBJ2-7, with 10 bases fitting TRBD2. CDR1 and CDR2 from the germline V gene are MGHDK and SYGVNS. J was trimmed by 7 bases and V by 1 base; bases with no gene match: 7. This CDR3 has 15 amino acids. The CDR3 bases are TGTGCCAGCAGTGAATCCGTAGCGGGAGGTGGTGAGCAGTACTTC. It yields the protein CASSESVAGGGEQYF.

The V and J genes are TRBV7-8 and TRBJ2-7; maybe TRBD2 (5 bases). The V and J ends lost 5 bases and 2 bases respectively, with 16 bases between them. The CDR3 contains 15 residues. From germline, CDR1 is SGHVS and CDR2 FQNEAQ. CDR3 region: CASSPGSGKTYEQYF. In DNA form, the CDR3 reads TGTGCCAGCAGCCCGGGAAGCGGCAAGACCTACGAGCAGTACTTC.